The present T cell receptor beta chain was sequenced within a study of cytomegalovirus exposure and HLA in healthy donors. The CDR3 is 16 amino acids. V lost 4 bases to trimming and J lost 7 bases; unmatched junction nucleotides: 12. Germline CDR1 and CDR2: SGDLS and YYNGEE. The PCR contained 60 Vbeta and 13 Jbeta primers. Only in-frame clones appear in the TCRdb table, and some are missing; sequencing was by immunoSEQ multiplex PCR. This sample's clone table lists about 200,000 clones. Comments on this clone: The antigen remains undetermined.

General observations from the study: Reportedly, TCR beta sequences accurately predicted HLA-A and HLA-B alleles in most subjects. The study flagged some 170 TCR beta chains as cytomegalovirus-associated. A later analysis found TCR association rates differed by HLA locus, highest for DRB1 and lowest for HLA-C.

The origin of this receptor is a girl aged 2 to 9 in good health and CMV-seropositive. Sequences were obtained from PBMCs. The rearrangement links TRBV9 to TRBJ2-1; 9 bases map to TRBD2. The CDR3 sequence: CASSLEGTSRGNEQFF. CDR3 DNA: TGTGCCAGCAGCCTCGAGGGGACTAGCCGAGGTAATGAGCAGTTCTTC.